This T cell receptor (beta chain) emerged from a study of blood T cell repertoires in COVID-19. Turning to the study itself: The cDNA or gDNA used as material had been derived from T cells, B-cell-depleted T cells, or PBMCs.

V lost 1 base to trimming and J lost 6 bases, with 14 bases between them. CDR3 length equals 15 residues. Germline CDR1 and CDR2: SGHAT and FQNNGV. TCRdb keeps only in-frame clones here, not all; method: immunoSEQ multiplex PCR. The sample consists of 300,000 or so clones, approximately 89% of them appearing once. The rearrangement joins TRBV11-2 to TRBJ2-3; tentatively, D is TRBD1 (5 bases). Sequencing was performed on peripheral blood. This clonotype originated in a woman between 50 and 59 years old who had recovered from COVID-19. CDR3 nucleotides: TGTGCCAGCAGCTTAGTATCAGGGATGTTGGATACGCAGTATTTT. Translating it yields CASSLVSGMLDTQYF.